The T cell receptor (beta chain) described here comes from a study of blood T cell repertoires in COVID-19. Across the study: Both acute and convalescent COVID-19 samples were obtained from the United States, Italy and Spain. PBMCs, B-cell-depleted T cells, or T cells provided the cDNA or gDNA that made up the material.

The V gene end was trimmed by 5 bases and the J gene end by 3 bases; junction bases not matched to a gene: 7. In germline, CDR1 is MDHEN, CDR2 SYDVKM. The CDR3 consists of 15 residues. The repertoire was sequenced with immunoSEQ multiplex PCR; TCRdb's copy has only in-frame clones and lacks some. The data hold some 360,000 clones, with 88% observed a single time. Assignments of participants to cohorts depended upon their own reported clinical history. The rearrangement uses TRBV28 and TRBJ1-5, with 7 bases aligning to TRBD1. The source material was PBMCs or T cells enriched from blood (not recorded which). The sequence derives from a woman in her twenties or thirties who had been exposed to COVID-19. The CDR3 spells CASSPYQGDNQPQHF. CDR3 sequence (DNA): TGTGCCAGCAGTCCCTATCAGGGGGACAATCAGCCCCAGCATTTT.